The rows below give T cell receptor beta chains drawn from one sample of a study of CD8+ T cells in alopecia areata. Sequencing was performed with immunoSEQ multiplex PCR; in TCRdb, only in-frame clones are kept and a portion is missing. The sample carries a few hundred thousand clones, about 61% recorded once. The sample comprised CD8+ T cells sorted from blood. These receptors all stem from a human donor in good health. CDR3s include the opening cysteine and the closing phenylalanine or tryptophan. The D gene is left open where the match is weak. Rows may omit the clone size; those that give it use once, few, many or a size class.

J,V,size,D,DNA,CDR3
TRBJ2-7,TRBV7-9,NA,TRBD2,TGTGCCAGCAGCCCCCGGACTAGCGGGGCCTTGAACGAGCAGTACTTC,CASSPRTSGALNEQYF
TRBJ2-3,TRBV7-6,NA,TRBD2,TGTGCCAGCAGCTTAGCGGTCGATAGCGGGGTAGATACGCAGTATTTT,CASSLAVDSGVDTQYF
TRBJ2-1,TRBV5-4,NA,NA,TGTGCCAGCAGCTTGGTTAGGCGAGGTGAGCAGTTCTTC,CASSLVRRGEQFF
TRBJ1-2,TRBV6-1,many,NA,TGTGCCAGCAGTGAACGCTTGGACCTTCTTAACTATGGCTACACCTTC,CASSERLDLLNYGYTF
TRBJ1-1,TRBV19,NA,NA,TGTGCCAGTAGTATATCGCCAGGGAACACTGAAGCTTTCTTT,CASSISPGNTEAFF
TRBJ1-2,TRBV30,NA,NA,TGTGCCTGGAGTTCCCTCCGGGCCTTCGAGGGCTACACCTTC,CAWSSLRAFEGYTF
TRBJ2-2,TRBV19,NA,NA,TGTGCCAGTAGCTTGACAGAGACCGGGGAGCTGTTTTTT,CASSLTETGELFF
TRBJ1-1,TRBV29-1,NA,NA,TGCAGCGTTCACCCGGGGAGAAACACTGAAGCTTTCTTT,CSVHPGRNTEAFF
TRBJ2-1,TRBV5-6,NA,NA,TGTGCCAGCAGCTTGGAACCAGGGCTCTCCTACAATGAGCAGTTCTTC,CASSLEPGLSYNEQFF
TRBJ2-7,TRBV4-1,once,NA,TGCGCCAGCAGCCAAGTTGAGGGTCACGACGAGCAGTACTTC,CASSQVEGHDEQYF
TRBJ1-2,TRBV6-5,once,TRBD1,TGTGCCAGCAGTCAAGGGACAGGGGGGAGCTATGGCTACACCTTC,CASSQGTGGSYGYTF
TRBJ1-1,TRBV2,NA,NA,TGTGCCAGCAGTGATCCGGGGGGAGGGAGGTTGAACACTGAAGCTTTCTTT,CASSDPGGGRLNTEAFF
TRBJ1-2,TRBV7-3,NA,NA,TGTGCCAGCAGCAGAAGTGGGGGAGGCGGCTATGGCTACACCTTC,CASSRSGGGGYGYTF
TRBJ2-1,TRBV13,NA,NA,TGTGCCAGCACCCTCGGGGGTAATGAGCAGTTCTTC,CASTLGGNEQFF
TRBJ2-7,TRBV30,NA,TRBD1,TGTGCCTGTGATACAGGGGGGAGCTCCTACGAGCAGTACTTC,CACDTGGSSYEQYF
TRBJ1-1,TRBV11-2,NA,NA,TGTGCCAGCAGCTTTGAAACCGGGACGAGTAGGAACACTGAAGCTTTCTTT,CASSFETGTSRNTEAFF
TRBJ2-7,TRBV7-8,NA,TRBD1,TGTGCCAGCAGCTTAGAGGGACAGGGAGTACTCTCCTACGAGCAGTACTTC,CASSLEGQGVLSYEQYF
TRBJ1-2,TRBV4-1,NA,TRBD1,TGCGCCAGCAGCCAAACCGACAGGGGGGACTATGGCTACACCTTC,CASSQTDRGDYGYTF
TRBJ2-1,TRBV5-1,NA,TRBD1,TGCGCCAGCAGGAGGGGGACAGGTTCAGCCTACAATGAGCAGTTCTTC,CASRRGTGSAYNEQFF
TRBJ1-3,TRBV5-1,once,TRBD1,TGCGCCAGCAGCTTTGACAGGGGTCCTGGAAACACCATATATTTT,CASSFDRGPGNTIYF
TRBJ1-2,TRBV29-1,NA,NA,TGCAGCGTTGAAGATAACAGGAGCGACTATGGCTACACCTTC,CSVEDNRSDYGYTF
TRBJ1-1,TRBV6-5,NA,NA,TGTGCCAGCACCCTGACAGTGAACACTGAAGCTTTCTTT,CASTLTVNTEAFF
TRBJ2-3,TRBV6-5,NA,NA,TGTGCCAGCAGTATTGGGGTGACCACAGATACGCAGTATTTT,CASSIGVTTDTQYF
TRBJ1-1,TRBV5-1,NA,NA,TGCGCCAGCAGCTTACACCAGGGGAACACTGAAGCTTTCTTT,CASSLHQGNTEAFF
TRBJ1-5,TRBV28,many,NA,TGTGCCAGCAGAGGTCAGGGCGGGAGCAATCAGCCCCAGCATTTT,CASRGQGGSNQPQHF
TRBJ2-3,TRBV27,once,TRBD1,TGTGCCAGCACCTCTCGACAGGGGGCACGATCAGATACGCAGTATTTT,CASTSRQGARSDTQYF
TRBJ1-1,TRBV29-1,NA,NA,TGCAGCGGTTACGAGAGTGAAGCTTTCTTT,CSGYESEAFF
TRBJ2-7,TRBV5-4,NA,NA,TGTGCCAGCAGCTTGGAGGGAGGGTACTTC,CASSLEGGYF
TRBJ1-1,TRBV29-1,NA,NA,TGCAGCGTTGAAAAGGGGGGCAACACTGAAGCTTTCTTT,CSVEKGGNTEAFF
TRBJ1-1,TRBV5-4,NA,NA,TGTGCCAGCAGCTTGGGGGACACTGAAGCTTTCTTT,CASSLGDTEAFF
TRBJ1-4,TRBV7-2,NA,NA,TGTGCCAGCAGCTTAGTATACAGGCCCAGTGTCACTAATGAAAAACTGTTTTTT,CASSLVYRPSVTNEKLFF
TRBJ2-1,TRBV14,once,NA,TGTGCCAGCAGCCAAGTAAGTGAGCAGTTCTTC,CASSQVSEQFF
TRBJ2-1,TRBV18,NA,NA,TGTGCCAGCTCACCGGACAGCGCGGGCAATGAGCAGTTCTTC,CASSPDSAGNEQFF
TRBJ1-2,TRBV5-1,few,NA,TGCGCCAGCAGCTTGGGTTCTGGGACTCTCGGCTATGGCTACACCTTC,CASSLGSGTLGYGYTF
TRBJ1-2,TRBV6-5,NA,TRBD1,TGTGCCAGCAGCAGACAGGGGGGGAGTCAAGGTGGCTACACCTTC,CASSRQGGSQGGYTF
TRBJ2-6,TRBV7-9,NA,NA,TGTGCCAGCAGCGCTCGGACAGACTCTGGGGCCAACGTCCTGACTTTC,CASSARTDSGANVLTF
TRBJ2-1,TRBV6-5,many,NA,TGTGCCAGCAGTTACTCCCGGGACAATGAGCAGTTCTTC,CASSYSRDNEQFF
TRBJ2-7,TRBV6-6,NA,NA,TGTGCCAGCAGTTCGGGGCCCTACGAGCAGTACTTC,CASSSGPYEQYF
TRBJ1-3,TRBV5-4,few,NA,TGTGCCAGCAGCTCAACCCATAAGGGAAACACCATATATTTT,CASSSTHKGNTIYF
TRBJ1-5,TRBV4-2,NA,NA,TGTGCCAGCAGCCACGGGACTCCCAAGAATCAGCCCCAGCATTTT,CASSHGTPKNQPQHF
TRBJ2-7,TRBV5-4,NA,NA,TGTGCCAGCAGCTTGGCCGGAAGCTACGAGCAGTACTTC,CASSLAGSYEQYF